This T cell receptor (beta chain) was sequenced for a study of blood T cell repertoires in COVID-19. The length of the CDR3 is 16 residues. V lost 4 bases and J lost 4; bases outside the gene matches: 9. The germline gives CDR1 KGHDR, CDR2 SFDVKD. Sequenced by immunoSEQ multiplex PCR; TCRdb stores in-frame clones only, minus some. The data show around 94,000 clones, around 90% seen once. Sequenced sample: peripheral blood. The receptor comes from a woman between 45 and 60 years old with COVID-19, enrolled during active disease. The J gene is TRBJ1-2, the V gene TRBV24-1, with 9 bases that match TRBD1. This CDR3 reads CATSESRTGDSYGYTF. In nucleotides, the CDR3 is TGTGCCACCAGTGAGAGCAGGACAGGGGACAGCTATGGCTACACCTTC.